Listed below are T cell receptor beta chains from one sample, sequenced in a study of Ad26.COV2.S vaccination and SARS-CoV-2 variants. The table came from immunoSEQ multiplex PCR; TCRdb's copy has only in-frame clones and leaves some out. The sample contains about 390,000 clones, approximately 90% of which appear only once. The sequences come from peripheral blood, collected in a trial of Ad26.COV2.S vaccine versus placebo. These receptor sequences come from a person between 18 and 59 years old who received the Ad26.COV2.S COVID-19 vaccine or a placebo. CDR3s include the opening cysteine and the closing phenylalanine or tryptophan. D genes are given only for firm matches. Size values are once, few and many counts, or a class for expanded clones, and some rows have none.

TRBD2	TRBV5-4	TRBJ2-3	-	CASSGGLAGGLNTDTQYF	TGTGCCAGCAGCGGCGGACTAGCGGGGGGGCTCAACACAGATACGCAGTATTTT
TRBD2	TRBV7-9	TRBJ2-2	-	CASSRLETSVVTGELFF	TGTGCCAGCAGTCGGTTAGAGACTAGCGTAGTCACCGGGGAGCTGTTTTTT
-	TRBV5-5	TRBJ2-5	-	CASSPRRERYQETQYF	TGTGCCAGCAGCCCCAGACGGGAACGGTACCAAGAGACCCAGTACTTC
TRBD2	TRBV6-5	TRBJ2-1	-	CASSPGGGYNEQFF	TGTGCCAGCAGCCCGGGGGGGGGATACAATGAGCAGTTCTTC
-	TRBV27	TRBJ2-7	-	CASSHLPSDGYEQYF	TGTGCCAGCAGTCACCTCCCCTCAGATGGCTACGAGCAGTACTTC
-	TRBV5-4	TRBJ2-7	-	CASSLAMASYEQYF	TGTGCCAGCAGCTTGGCCATGGCGAGCTACGAGCAGTACTTC
-	TRBV30	TRBJ1-1	-	CAWRRQTMNTEAFF	TGTGCCTGGAGACGACAGACTATGAACACTGAAGCTTTCTTT
TRBD1	TRBV7-2	TRBJ1-1	-	CASSPSGQGVTEAFF	TGTGCCAGCAGCCCTAGTGGACAGGGGGTGACTGAAGCTTTCTTT
TRBD1	TRBV5-1	TRBJ1-3	-	CASSHSPRQGVTGNTIYF	TGCGCCAGCAGCCACTCACCCCGCCAGGGGGTAACTGGAAACACCATATATTTT
-	TRBV11-2	TRBJ2-5	-	CASRRAEQETQYF	TGTGCCAGCAGGAGAGCGGAACAAGAGACCCAGTACTTC
-	TRBV29-1	TRBJ2-5	-	CSVERTETQYF	TGCAGCGTTGAACGGACCGAGACCCAGTACTTC
-	TRBV18	TRBJ2-6	-	CATSPGPGSGANVLTF	TGTGCCACCTCGCCCGGGCCAGGCTCTGGGGCCAACGTCCTGACTTTC
-	TRBV4-3	TRBJ2-7	few	CASSQDPTDSYEQYF	TGCGCCAGCAGCCAAGATCCGACTGACTCCTACGAGCAGTACTTC